The 5 T cell receptor beta chains listed next were all sequenced from one sample in a study of blood T cell repertoires in COVID-19 (dated by TCRdb to 2020 to 2022). The method was the immunoSEQ multiplex PCR assay. TCRdb obtained this table from immuneACCESS and retained in-frame rearrangements with V and J assigned. These tables miss some clones; where compared with another copy, unresolved V genes account for less than half of the shortfall, and the remainder is unexplained. This sample is represented by under 250,000 clones; over 65% of them were singletons. Approximately 3.6% of the sample rests with the top ten. The material sequenced was PBMCs or T cells enriched from blood (not recorded which). The source of these receptors is a woman aged 60 to 75 who had recovered from COVID-19.

The genes are TRBV29-1 and TRBJ2-7; no reliable D call. Germline V lookup: CDR1 SQVTM, CDR2 ANQGSEA. The V gene lost 2 bases and the J gene lost 0 bases, with 5 bases spanning the gap. The CDR3 runs to 12 residues. DNA for the CDR3: TGCAGCGTTGAACAGGACTCCTACGAGCAGTACTTC. Its protein product is CSVEQDSYEQYF.

The chain is built from TRBV9 and TRBJ1-2, with 9 bases aligning to TRBD1. The CDR3 runs 17 residues. Germline V CDR1 and CDR2: SGDLS, YYNGEE. The junction had 17 bases not matched to a gene; V was cut back by 3 bases and J by 8 bases. DNA for the CDR3: TGTGCCAGCAGCGGTCGGGACAGGGTGCCAGTGTCCTACGGCTACACCTTC. Its translation is CASSGRDRVPVSYGYTF. The entire variable domain, with the rest obtained from reference TRBV9 and TRBJ1-2, is as follows: DSGVTQTPKHLITATGQRVTLRCSPRSGDLSVYWYQQSLDQGLQFLIQYYNGEERAKGNILERFSAQQFPDLHSELNLSSLELGDSALYFCASSGRDRVPVSYGYTFGSGTRLTVV.

The CDR3 loop is CASRRATGRSNYGYTF. The CDR3 DNA reads TGTGCCAGTAGGAGGGCCACCGGAAGATCTAACTATGGCTACACCTTC. The chain employs TRBV19 and TRBJ1-2; D not certain. This CDR3 comprises 16 residues. Trimming cost V 6 bases and J 0 bases, with 17 bases left between them. Germline lookup yields CDR1 LNHDA and CDR2 SQIVND (reference sequence).

This chain links TRBV4-1 with TRBJ1-6, with 7 bases lining up with TRBD1. Germline CDR1 MGHRA, CDR2 YSYEKL. V shed 0 bases and J 5 bases; nucleotides not matched to a gene: 4. This CDR3 is 16 amino acids long. CDR3 region: CASSQDKGQHNSPLHF. The CDR3, as DNA: TGCGCCAGCAGCCAAGATAAGGGACAGCATAATTCACCCCTCCACTTT.

This chain links TRBV19 with TRBJ1-2; TRBD1 matches 8 bases. V shed 0 bases and J 5 bases; nucleotides not matched to a gene: 2. Germline V lookup: CDR1 LNHDA, CDR2 SQIVND (reference sequence). CDR3 length: 14 residues. The CDR3 DNA follows: TGTGCCAGTAGTATAGATCAGGGGGCGTATGGCTACACCTTC. As protein: CASSIDQGAYGYTF. Filled out from reference TRBV19 and TRBJ1-2, the complete variable domain reads DGGITQSPKYLFRKEGQNVTLSCEQNLNHDAMYWYRQDPGQGLRLIYYSQIVNDFQKGDIAEGYSVSREKKESFPLTVTSAQKNPTAFYLCASSIDQGAYGYTFGSGTRLTVV.